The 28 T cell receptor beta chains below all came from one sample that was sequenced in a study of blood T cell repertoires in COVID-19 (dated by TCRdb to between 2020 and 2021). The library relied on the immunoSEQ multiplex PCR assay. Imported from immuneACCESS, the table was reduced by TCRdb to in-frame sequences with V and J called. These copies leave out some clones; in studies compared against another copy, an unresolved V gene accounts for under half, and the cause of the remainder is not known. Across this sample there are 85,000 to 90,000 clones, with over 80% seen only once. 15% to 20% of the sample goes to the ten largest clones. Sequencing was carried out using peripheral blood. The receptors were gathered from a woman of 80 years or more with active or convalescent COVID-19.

The CDR3 region is CASSPIVGQSGNTIYF. Here the CDR3 DNA reads TGTGCCAGCAGCCCAATAGTCGGACAGTCTGGAAACACCATATATTTT. The chain is built from TRBV6-2 or TRBV6-3 and TRBJ1-3, with a tentative D call TRBD1 (6 bases). The CDR3 is 16 amino acids. Trimming removed 6 bases from V and 1 base from J, with 16 bases in between. CDR1 and CDR2 (germline): MNHEY, SVGEGT.

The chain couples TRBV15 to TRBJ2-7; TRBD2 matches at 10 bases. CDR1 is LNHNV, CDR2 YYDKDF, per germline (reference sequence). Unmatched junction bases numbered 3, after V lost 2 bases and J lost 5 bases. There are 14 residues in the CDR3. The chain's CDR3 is CATSRPGTSDEQYF. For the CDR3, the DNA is TGTGCCACCAGCAGACCCGGGACTAGCGACGAGCAGTACTTC.

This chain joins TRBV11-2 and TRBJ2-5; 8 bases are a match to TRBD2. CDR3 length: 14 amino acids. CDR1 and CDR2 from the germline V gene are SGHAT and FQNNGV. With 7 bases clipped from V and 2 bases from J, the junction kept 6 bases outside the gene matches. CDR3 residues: CASTITSGQETQYF. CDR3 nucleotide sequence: TGTGCCAGCACAATTACTAGCGGACAAGAGACCCAGTACTTC.

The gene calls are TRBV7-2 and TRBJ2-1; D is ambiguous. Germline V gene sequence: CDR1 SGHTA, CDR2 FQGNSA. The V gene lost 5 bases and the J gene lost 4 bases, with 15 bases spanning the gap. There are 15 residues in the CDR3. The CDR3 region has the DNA TGTGCCAGCAGCCCCACTTTGGCAGGTTACAATGAGCAGTTCTTC. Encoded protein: CASSPTLAGYNEQFF.

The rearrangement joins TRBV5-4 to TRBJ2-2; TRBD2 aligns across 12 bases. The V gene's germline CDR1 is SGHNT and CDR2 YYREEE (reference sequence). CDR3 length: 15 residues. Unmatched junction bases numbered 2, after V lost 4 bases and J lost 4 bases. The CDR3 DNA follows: TGTGCCAGCAGCCCGACTAGCGGGAGCACCGGGGAGCTGTTTTTT. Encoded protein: CASSPTSGSTGELFF.

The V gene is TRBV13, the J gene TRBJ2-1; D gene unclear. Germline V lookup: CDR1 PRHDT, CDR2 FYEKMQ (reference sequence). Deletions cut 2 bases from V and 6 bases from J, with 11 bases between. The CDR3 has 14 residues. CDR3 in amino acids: CASSLLSLRNEQFF. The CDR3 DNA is TGTGCCAGCAGCTTATTGAGTTTGCGCAATGAGCAGTTCTTC.

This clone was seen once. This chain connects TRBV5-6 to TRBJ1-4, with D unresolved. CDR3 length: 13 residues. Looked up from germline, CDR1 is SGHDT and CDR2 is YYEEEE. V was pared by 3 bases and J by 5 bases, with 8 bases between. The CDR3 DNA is TGTGCCAGCAGCTCCGTCGAGAATGAAAAACTGTTTTTT. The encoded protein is CASSSVENEKLFF.

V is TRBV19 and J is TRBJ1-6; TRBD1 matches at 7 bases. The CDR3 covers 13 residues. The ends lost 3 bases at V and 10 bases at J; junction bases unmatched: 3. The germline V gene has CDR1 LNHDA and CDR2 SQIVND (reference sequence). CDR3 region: CASSMRGLSPLHF. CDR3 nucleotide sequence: TGTGCCAGTAGTATGAGGGGGCTATCACCCCTCCACTTT.

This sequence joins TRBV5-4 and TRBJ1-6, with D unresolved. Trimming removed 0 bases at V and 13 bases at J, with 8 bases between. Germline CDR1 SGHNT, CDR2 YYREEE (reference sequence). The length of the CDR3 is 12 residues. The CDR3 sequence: CASSLGHPPLHF. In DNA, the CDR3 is TGTGCCAGCAGCTTGGGACATCCTCCCCTCCACTTT.

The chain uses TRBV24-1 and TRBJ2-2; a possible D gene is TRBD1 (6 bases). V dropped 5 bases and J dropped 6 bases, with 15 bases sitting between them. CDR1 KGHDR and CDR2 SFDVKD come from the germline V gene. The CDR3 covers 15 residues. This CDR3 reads CATSGTQGPAGELFF. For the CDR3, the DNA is TGTGCCACCAGTGGCACACAGGGACCCGCCGGGGAGCTGTTTTTT.

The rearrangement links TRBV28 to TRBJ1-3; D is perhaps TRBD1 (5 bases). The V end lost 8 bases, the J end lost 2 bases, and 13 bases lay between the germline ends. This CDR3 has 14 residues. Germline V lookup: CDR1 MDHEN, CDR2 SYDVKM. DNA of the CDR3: TGTGCCAGCCTGAAGGGGATGCCTGGAAACACCATATATTTT. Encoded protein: CASLKGMPGNTIYF.

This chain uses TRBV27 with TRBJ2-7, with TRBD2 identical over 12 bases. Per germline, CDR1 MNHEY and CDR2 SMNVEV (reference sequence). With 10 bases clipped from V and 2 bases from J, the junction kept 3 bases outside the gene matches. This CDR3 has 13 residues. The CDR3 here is CATRLAGAYEQYF. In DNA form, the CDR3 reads TGTGCCACCCGACTAGCGGGAGCCTACGAGCAGTACTTC.

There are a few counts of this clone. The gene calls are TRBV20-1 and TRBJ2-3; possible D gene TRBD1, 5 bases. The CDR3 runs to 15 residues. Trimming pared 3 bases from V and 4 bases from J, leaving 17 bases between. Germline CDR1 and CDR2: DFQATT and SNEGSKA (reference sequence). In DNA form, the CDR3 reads TGCAGTGCTAGTGTTGCATTGCAGGGCCCAGATACGCAGTATTTT. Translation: CSASVALQGPDTQYF.

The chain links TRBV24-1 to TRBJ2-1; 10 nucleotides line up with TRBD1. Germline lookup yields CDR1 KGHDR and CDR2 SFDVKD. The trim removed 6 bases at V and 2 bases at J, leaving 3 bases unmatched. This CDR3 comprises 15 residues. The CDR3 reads CATSPGQGTYNEQFF. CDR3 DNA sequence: TGTGCCACCAGTCCGGGACAGGGGACCTACAATGAGCAGTTCTTC.

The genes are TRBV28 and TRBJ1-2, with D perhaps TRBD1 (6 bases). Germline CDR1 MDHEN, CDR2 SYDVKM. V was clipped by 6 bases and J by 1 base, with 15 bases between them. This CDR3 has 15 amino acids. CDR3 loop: CASRLPGQLNYGYTF. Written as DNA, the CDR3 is TGTGCCAGCAGATTACCGGGACAACTTAACTATGGCTACACCTTC.

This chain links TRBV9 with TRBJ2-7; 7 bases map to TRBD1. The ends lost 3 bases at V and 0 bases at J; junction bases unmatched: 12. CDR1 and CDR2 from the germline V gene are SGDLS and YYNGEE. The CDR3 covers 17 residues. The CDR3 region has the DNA TGTGCCAGCAGCGGAGGGGGCAGGGGCCTTTTCTCCTACGAGCAGTACTTC. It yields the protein CASSGGGRGLFSYEQYF.

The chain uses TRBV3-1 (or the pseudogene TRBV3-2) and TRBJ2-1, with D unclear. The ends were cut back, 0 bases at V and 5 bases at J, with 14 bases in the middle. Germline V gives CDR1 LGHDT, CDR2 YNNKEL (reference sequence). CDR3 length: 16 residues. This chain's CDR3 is CASSQELISGHNEQFF. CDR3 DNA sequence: TGTGCCAGCAGCCAAGAGTTAATCTCTGGGCACAATGAGCAGTTCTTC.

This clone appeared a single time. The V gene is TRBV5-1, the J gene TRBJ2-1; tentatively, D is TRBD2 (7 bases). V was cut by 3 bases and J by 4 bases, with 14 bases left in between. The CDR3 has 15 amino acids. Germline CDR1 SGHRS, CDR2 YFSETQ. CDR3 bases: TGCGCCAGCAGCTGGACGGGGGGACATTACAATGAGCAGTTCTTC. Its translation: CASSWTGGHYNEQFF.

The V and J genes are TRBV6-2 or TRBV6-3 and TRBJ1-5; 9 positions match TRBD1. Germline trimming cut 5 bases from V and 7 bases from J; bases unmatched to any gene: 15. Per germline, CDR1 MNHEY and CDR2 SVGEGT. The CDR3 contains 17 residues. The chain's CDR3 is CASSLFPGQGGRQPQHF. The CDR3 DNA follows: TGTGCCAGCAGTCTCTTCCCGGGACAGGGAGGGAGACAGCCCCAGCATTTT.

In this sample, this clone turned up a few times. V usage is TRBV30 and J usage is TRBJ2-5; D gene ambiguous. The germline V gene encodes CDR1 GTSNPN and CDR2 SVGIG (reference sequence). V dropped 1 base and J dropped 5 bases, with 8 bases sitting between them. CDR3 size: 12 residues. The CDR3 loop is CAWSAVHETQYF. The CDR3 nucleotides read TGTGCCTGGAGTGCAGTCCATGAGACCCAGTACTTC.

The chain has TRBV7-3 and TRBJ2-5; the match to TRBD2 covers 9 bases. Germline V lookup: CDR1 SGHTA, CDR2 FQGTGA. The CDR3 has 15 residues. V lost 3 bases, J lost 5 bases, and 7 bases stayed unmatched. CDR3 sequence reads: CASSFVAGAPETQYF. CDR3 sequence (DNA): TGTGCCAGCAGCTTCGTAGCGGGAGCTCCGGAGACCCAGTACTTC.

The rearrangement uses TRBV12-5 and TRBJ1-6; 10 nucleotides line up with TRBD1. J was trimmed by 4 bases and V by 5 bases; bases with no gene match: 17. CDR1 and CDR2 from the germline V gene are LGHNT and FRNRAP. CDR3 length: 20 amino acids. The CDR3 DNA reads TGTGCTAGTGGTCTCTTTTCCGGGACAGGGGCGCCCAGTTATAATTCACCCCTCCACTTT. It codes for CASGLFSGTGAPSYNSPLHF.

The CDR3 DNA reads as TGTGCCAGTAAAGAAGGAGCGTTGGCCCAAGAGACCCAGTACTTC. This gives the protein CASKEGALAQETQYF. The rearrangement joins TRBV19 to TRBJ2-5; unclear D gene. Trimming pared 7 bases from V and 1 base from J, leaving 16 bases between. The germline V gene has CDR1 LNHDA and CDR2 SQIVND (reference sequence). The CDR3 has 15 amino acids. Using reference TRBV19 and TRBJ2-5 for the parts outside the CDR3, the full variable domain is DGGITQSPKYLFRKEGQNVTLSCEQNLNHDAMYWYRQDPGQGLRLIYYSQIVNDFQKGDIAEGYSVSREKKESFPLTVTSAQKNPTAFYLCASKEGALAQETQYFGPGTRLLVL.

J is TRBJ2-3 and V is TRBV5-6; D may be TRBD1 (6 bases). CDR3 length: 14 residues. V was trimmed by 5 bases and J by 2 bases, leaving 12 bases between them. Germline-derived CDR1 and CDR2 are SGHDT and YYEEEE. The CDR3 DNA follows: TGTGCCAGCAGTAGGGGGTGGATCACAGATACGCAGTATTTT. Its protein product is CASSRGWITDTQYF. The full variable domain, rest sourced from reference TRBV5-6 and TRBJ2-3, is DAGVTQSPTHLIKTRGQQVTLRCSPKSGHDTVSWYQQALGQGPQFIFQYYEEEERQRGNFPDRFSGHQFPNYSSELNVNALLLGDSALYLCASSRGWITDTQYFGPGTRLTVL.

The CDR3 sequence: CATSVAGFSGNTIYF. In nucleotides, the CDR3 is TGTGCCACCAGCGTGGCAGGGTTCTCTGGAAACACCATATATTTT. This chain joins TRBV15 and TRBJ1-3, with a possible D match to TRBD1 (5 bases). Trimming left V 5 bases short and J 0 bases short, with 11 bases between. CDR1 LNHNV and CDR2 YYDKDF come from the germline V gene (reference sequence). CDR3 length: 15 residues.

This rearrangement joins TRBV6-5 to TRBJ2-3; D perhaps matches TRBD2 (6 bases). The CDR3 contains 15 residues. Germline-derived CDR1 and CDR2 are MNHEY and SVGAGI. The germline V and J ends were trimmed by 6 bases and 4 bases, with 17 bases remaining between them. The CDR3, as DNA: TGTGCCAGCAGCGCCGGGACTTTCGAGTCAGATACGCAGTATTTT. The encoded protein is CASSAGTFESDTQYF.

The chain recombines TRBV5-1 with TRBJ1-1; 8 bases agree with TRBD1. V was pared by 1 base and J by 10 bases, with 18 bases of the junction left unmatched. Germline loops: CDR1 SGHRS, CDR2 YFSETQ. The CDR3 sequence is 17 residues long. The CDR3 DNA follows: TGCGCCAGCAGCTTGACACCGGAGGGGGGGCAGGGGGCCAGAGCTTTCTTT. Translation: CASSLTPEGGQGARAFF.

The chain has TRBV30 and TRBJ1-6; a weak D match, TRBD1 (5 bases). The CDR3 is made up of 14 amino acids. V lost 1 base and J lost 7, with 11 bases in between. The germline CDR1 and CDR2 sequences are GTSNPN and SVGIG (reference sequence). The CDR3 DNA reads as TGTGCCTGGAGTGCGTCGGGGGTAAATTCACCCCTCCACTTT. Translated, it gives CAWSASGVNSPLHF.